These T cell receptor beta chains were read from a single sample in a study of beta chain features in type 1 diabetes. Method: immunoSEQ multiplex PCR; TCRdb's copy keeps in-frame clones and lacks some. Of hundreds of thousands of clones listed, 14% are singletons. Sequencing input: central memory CD4+ T cells from blood. These receptors all come from a man between 25 and 39 years old in good health. Each CDR3 is given with its conserved first and last residue. The order of the fields is J gene, D gene, clone size, V gene, CDR3 protein, CDR3 DNA. The D gene is left open where the match is weak. Clone size is stated in some rows and not others, as once, few, many or a class when expanded.

j_gene: TRBJ1-3
d_gene: NA
abundance: once
v_gene: TRBV18
CDR3aa: CASSPLQGKYGNTIYF
CDR3nt: TGTGCCAGCTCACCACTCCAGGGGAAGTATGGAAACACCATATATTTT

j_gene: TRBJ2-7
d_gene: TRBD1
abundance: NA
v_gene: TRBV29-1
CDR3aa: CSVEKTGGARGQYF
CDR3nt: TGCAGCGTTGAAAAGACAGGGGGCGCGAGAGGCCAGTACTTC

j_gene: TRBJ1-6
d_gene: TRBD1
abundance: NA
v_gene: TRBV9
CDR3aa: CASSPSGQGGSPLHF
CDR3nt: TGTGCCAGCAGCCCAAGTGGGCAGGGGGGTTCACCCCTCCACTTT

j_gene: TRBJ2-5
d_gene: TRBD1
abundance: few
v_gene: TRBV5-4
CDR3aa: CASSLVPTGGQGETQYF
CDR3nt: TGTGCCAGCAGCTTGGTTCCTACAGGGGGCCAAGGAGAGACCCAGTACTTC

j_gene: TRBJ2-7
d_gene: NA
abundance: few
v_gene: TRBV5-1
CDR3aa: CASSLDSFGQGAMGPFF
CDR3nt: NA

j_gene: TRBJ2-2
d_gene: NA
abundance: few
v_gene: TRBV30
CDR3aa: CAWSALSVGGELFF
CDR3nt: TGTGCCTGGAGTGCCCTATCTGTCGGCGGGGAGCTGTTTTTT

j_gene: TRBJ2-1
d_gene: NA
abundance: NA
v_gene: TRBV4-3
CDR3aa: CASSQARGAGTYNEQFF
CDR3nt: TGCGCCAGCAGCCAAGCCAGGGGGGCGGGAACCTACAATGAGCAGTTCTTC

j_gene: TRBJ2-1
d_gene: NA
abundance: few
v_gene: TRBV7-9
CDR3aa: CASSIALERDEQFF
CDR3nt: TGTGCCAGCAGCATAGCCCTAGAAAGAGATGAGCAGTTCTTC

j_gene: TRBJ2-3
d_gene: NA
abundance: NA
v_gene: TRBV5-6
CDR3aa: CASSFPGFSDTQYF
CDR3nt: TGTGCCAGCAGCTTTCCAGGGTTCTCAGATACGCAGTATTTT

j_gene: TRBJ2-3
d_gene: TRBD2
abundance: few
v_gene: TRBV9
CDR3aa: CASSLRLAGEDTQYF
CDR3nt: TGTGCCAGCAGCCTTAGACTAGCGGGAGAGGATACGCAGTATTTT

j_gene: TRBJ1-3
d_gene: NA
abundance: few
v_gene: TRBV21-1
CDR3aa: CASSKAALHSGNTIYF
CDR3nt: TGTGCCAGCAGCAAAGCGGCGCTCCACTCTGGAAACACCATATATTTT

j_gene: TRBJ1-1
d_gene: TRBD1
abundance: NA
v_gene: TRBV18
CDR3aa: CASTGGWSSNTEAFF
CDR3nt: TGTGCCAGTACAGGGGGCTGGAGTTCGAACACTGAAGCTTTCTTT

j_gene: TRBJ2-1
d_gene: NA
abundance: few
v_gene: TRBV6-5
CDR3aa: CASSYGRVAHNEQFF
CDR3nt: TGTGCCAGCAGTTACGGCAGGGTTGCCCACAATGAGCAGTTCTTC

j_gene: TRBJ1-1
d_gene: TRBD1
abundance: many
v_gene: TRBV5-8
CDR3aa: CASSWDRGTEAFF
CDR3nt: TGTGCCAGCAGCTGGGACAGGGGGACTGAAGCTTTCTTT

j_gene: TRBJ2-3
d_gene: TRBD2
abundance: NA
v_gene: TRBV5-8
CDR3aa: CASSFSWSGGSTDTQYF
CDR3nt: TGTGCCAGCAGCTTCTCGTGGAGCGGGGGAAGCACAGATACGCAGTATTTT

j_gene: TRBJ1-5
d_gene: TRBD1
abundance: NA
v_gene: TRBV15
CDR3aa: CATSRSGTGNNQPQHF
CDR3nt: TGTGCCACCAGCCGCTCCGGGACAGGGAACAATCAGCCCCAGCATTTT

j_gene: TRBJ1-2
d_gene: NA
abundance: few
v_gene: TRBV7-2
CDR3aa: CASSLGGYGYTF
CDR3nt: TGTGCCAGCAGCTTAGGAGGCTATGGCTACACCTTC

j_gene: TRBJ1-3
d_gene: NA
abundance: NA
v_gene: TRBV5-6
CDR3aa: CASSLTGPGNTIYF
CDR3nt: TGTGCCAGCAGCTTGACAGGCCCTGGAAACACCATATATTTT

j_gene: TRBJ1-1
d_gene: NA
abundance: NA
v_gene: TRBV6-6
CDR3aa: CASSYSIGARAEAFF
CDR3nt: TGTGCCAGCAGTTACTCGATTGGGGCTAGGGCTGAAGCTTTCTTT

j_gene: TRBJ2-1
d_gene: NA
abundance: few
v_gene: TRBV7-6
CDR3aa: CASSLAPAGASNEQFF
CDR3nt: TGTGCCAGCAGCTTAGCGCCGGCAGGGGCTAGCAATGAGCAGTTCTTC

j_gene: TRBJ1-2
d_gene: NA
abundance: few
v_gene: TRBV2
CDR3aa: CASRKAGGLSYGYTF
CDR3nt: TGTGCCAGCAGGAAGGCGGGGGGCTTGAGCTATGGCTACACCTTC

j_gene: TRBJ1-5
d_gene: NA
abundance: few
v_gene: TRBV6-5
CDR3aa: CAINSMAHQPQHF
CDR3nt: TGTGCCATCAACTCGATGGCTCATCAGCCCCAGCATTTT

j_gene: TRBJ2-1
d_gene: TRBD2
abundance: NA
v_gene: TRBV5-1
CDR3aa: CASSLDPAGGYNEQFF
CDR3nt: TGCGCCAGCAGCTTGGATCCAGCGGGAGGGTACAATGAGCAGTTCTTC

j_gene: TRBJ1-2
d_gene: NA
abundance: NA
v_gene: TRBV7-2
CDR3aa: CASSIDSVYGYTF
CDR3nt: TGTGCCAGCAGCATAGACAGCGTGTATGGCTACACCTTC

j_gene: TRBJ2-3
d_gene: NA
abundance: NA
v_gene: TRBV11-2
CDR3aa: CASSLKWGRAYAESDTQYF
CDR3nt: TGTGCCAGCAGCTTAAAGTGGGGTCGTGCGTATGCGGAATCAGATACGCAGTATTTT

j_gene: TRBJ1-4
d_gene: NA
abundance: NA
v_gene: TRBV27
CDR3aa: CASRQGITNEKLFF
CDR3nt: TGTGCCAGCAGGCAAGGGATAACTAATGAAAAACTGTTTTTT

j_gene: TRBJ2-7
d_gene: TRBD2
abundance: NA
v_gene: TRBV5-1
CDR3aa: CASSLAFGGGSYEQYF
CDR3nt: TGCGCCAGCAGCTTGGCCTTCGGCGGGGGGTCCTACGAGCAGTACTTC

j_gene: TRBJ1-2
d_gene: TRBD1
abundance: NA
v_gene: TRBV9
CDR3aa: CASSAPQGAGYGYTF
CDR3nt: TGTGCCAGCAGCGCTCCACAGGGGGCCGGCTATGGCTACACCTTC

j_gene: TRBJ2-1
d_gene: NA
abundance: few
v_gene: TRBV13
CDR3aa: CASSPQGSYSSYNEQFF
CDR3nt: TGTGCCAGCAGCCCCCAGGGGTCCTACTCTTCCTACAATGAGCAGTTCTTC